These 22 T cell receptor beta chains were sequenced from one sample in a study of vaccination effects on CD4 cells after COVID-19. No antigens are known for them. Viral peptide pool expansion of antigen-specific CD4+ T cells preceded sequencing in the ViraFEST assay. Once cultured for 10 days, the cells underwent separation to obtain CD4+ T cells. All study participants received two doses of BNT162b2 or mRNA-1273 vaccine. Sequencing was performed with immunoSEQ multiplex PCR; in TCRdb, only in-frame clones are kept and a portion is missing. In the table there are 25,000 to 35,000 clones, 65% to 75% of which are singletons. The source was CD4+ T cells from PBMCs cultured with HCoV-OC43 spike peptides, collected after COVID-19 vaccination. Subset described: HCoV-OC43 spike overlapping peptide pool stimulation. The source is a human donor who received a COVID-19 vaccine.

The J gene is TRBJ2-3, the V gene TRBV4-1; possible D gene TRBD1, 5 bases. The length of the CDR3 is 17 residues. Trimming pared 4 bases from V and 0 bases from J, leaving 17 bases between. The V gene's germline CDR1 is MGHRA and CDR2 YSYEKL. The CDR3, as DNA: TGCGCCAGCAGCCCACTTCGTATGACAGAGAGCACAGATACGCAGTATTTT. Protein product: CASSPLRMTESTDTQYF.

This clone appeared a few times. The chain has TRBV10-3 and TRBJ1-1, with 10 bases fitting TRBD1. The germline V gene has CDR1 ENHRY and CDR2 SYGVKD. V was pared by 3 bases and J by 0 bases, with 4 bases of the junction left unmatched. The CDR3 consists of 16 residues. CDR3 nucleotides: TGTGCCATCAGTGAAAATGACAGGGGGCTGAACACTGAAGCTTTCTTT. This codes for CAISENDRGLNTEAFF.

The V gene is TRBV12-3 or TRBV12-4, the J gene TRBJ1-1; D call uncertain. V shed 3 bases and J shed 1 base, with 6 bases lying between them. This CDR3 region has 13 residues. The CDR3 spells CASSFFENTEAFF. The CDR3 DNA follows: TGTGCCAGCAGTTTTTTCGAGAACACTGAAGCTTTCTTT.

This sequence joins TRBV13 and TRBJ2-3; the D is unclear. CDR3 length: 17 residues. The germline V and J ends were trimmed by 1 base and 1 base, with 15 bases remaining between them. Germline V lookup: CDR1 PRHDT, CDR2 FYEKMQ (reference sequence). The chain's CDR3 is CASSLVLPQSRTDTQYF. CDR3 coding DNA: TGTGCCAGCAGCTTAGTTCTCCCCCAATCCCGCACAGATACGCAGTATTTT. The full variable domain, in which reference TRBV13 and TRBJ2-3 provide the parts outside the CDR3, is AAGVIQSPRHLIKEKRETATLKCYPIPRHDTVYWYQQGPGQDPQFLISFYEKMQSDKGSIPDRFSAQQFSDYHSELNMSSLELGDSALYFCASSLVLPQSRTDTQYFGPGTRLTVL.

The genes are TRBV2 and TRBJ2-7, with D hard to call. V lost 2 bases and J lost 4, with 6 bases in between. The CDR3 runs to 12 residues. Germline assignment: CDR1 SNHLY and CDR2 FYNNEI. The CDR3 loop is CASSELGYEQYF. The DNA for the CDR3 is TGTGCCAGCAGTGAACTGGGTTACGAGCAGTACTTC.

This chain links TRBV5-1 with TRBJ2-7; D is ambiguous. Germline lookup yields CDR1 SGHRS and CDR2 YFSETQ. CDR3 length equals 13 residues. Between the trimmed V and J ends, which lost 3 bases and 0 bases, there was a span of 7 bases. CDR3 sequence reads: CASSSGSSYEQYF. The CDR3 coding sequence is TGCGCCAGCAGCTCCGGCAGCTCCTACGAGCAGTACTTC.

The V gene is TRBV6-1, the J gene TRBJ1-2; D gene unclear. The germline V gene encodes CDR1 MNHNS and CDR2 SASEGT. CDR3 length equals 16 residues. V was cut by 4 bases and J by 0 bases, with 15 bases left in between. The CDR3: CASSAANIRANYGYTF. The CDR3, as DNA: TGTGCCAGCAGTGCCGCTAACATCCGAGCTAACTATGGCTACACCTTC.

The chain recombines TRBV5-6 with TRBJ2-3; TRBD1 matches at 9 bases. The V gene end was trimmed by 3 bases and the J gene end by 3 bases; junction bases not matched to a gene: 5. Germline loops: CDR1 SGHDT, CDR2 YYEEEE. The CDR3 has 15 amino acids. The CDR3 DNA follows: TGTGCCAGCAGCTGGGGGGACAGGGCGACAGATACGCAGTATTTT. Translating gives CASSWGDRATDTQYF.

V and J are TRBV3-1 (or the pseudogene TRBV3-2) and TRBJ2-7; possibly TRBD1 or TRBD2 for D (7 bases each). Germline V gives CDR1 LGHDT, CDR2 YNNKEL (reference sequence). The ends were cut back, 5 bases at V and 3 bases at J, with 20 bases in the middle. This CDR3 contains 16 residues. The CDR3 DNA reads as TGTGCCAGCAGCTCTCAGGGGGGGAAGCGAAGCTACGAGCAGTACTTC. Translated, it gives CASSSQGGKRSYEQYF.

This clone was seen a handful of times. The genes are TRBV27 and TRBJ1-2, with TRBD1 as a possible D gene (5 bases). The V end lost 3 bases, the J end lost 4 bases, and 12 bases lay between the germline ends. The CDR3 runs 14 residues. Germline CDR1 reads MNHEY; CDR2 reads SMNVEV (reference sequence). CDR3 sequence: CASSLAGGGYGYTF. The CDR3 bases are TGTGCCAGCAGTTTGGCGGGGGGAGGCTATGGCTACACCTTC.

The chain links TRBV10-3 to TRBJ2-1; TRBD2 aligns across 14 bases. Germline assignment: CDR1 ENHRY and CDR2 SYGVKD. V dropped 3 bases and J dropped 5; count of bases not matched to a gene: 6. This CDR3 contains 17 residues. CDR3 nucleotide sequence: TGTGCCATCAGTGACGGGACTAGCGGGGGACCTAACAATGAGCAGTTCTTC. This gives the protein CAISDGTSGGPNNEQFF.

The rearrangement joins TRBV7-9 to TRBJ1-2; D remains unclear. Trimming stripped 5 bases from V and 8 bases from J, with 9 bases between. The CDR3 has 11 amino acids. Germline V CDR1 and CDR2: SEHNR, FQNEAQ (reference sequence). The CDR3 DNA reads as TGTGCCAGCAGCCCCCGGTCCGGCTACACCTTC. This gives the protein CASSPRSGYTF.

The J gene is TRBJ2-3, the V gene TRBV15; 9 bases align to TRBD2. CDR1 is LNHNV and CDR2 is YYDKDF in the germline V gene (reference sequence). This CDR3 spans 14 amino acids. V shed 4 bases and J 7 bases; nucleotides not matched to a gene: 6. The CDR3: CATSTLAGFHTQYF. For the CDR3, the DNA is TGTGCCACCAGCACGCTAGCGGGATTCCATACGCAGTATTTT.

V and J are TRBV3-1 (or the pseudogene TRBV3-2) and TRBJ1-1; D is possibly TRBD1 (6 bases). Deletions cut 6 bases from V and 3 bases from J, with 8 bases between. Germline V lookup: CDR1 LGHDT, CDR2 YNNKEL (reference sequence). This CDR3 is 12 amino acids long. The CDR3 DNA is TGTGCCAGCAGAAACAGGGACACTGAAGCTTTCTTT. Its translation is CASRNRDTEAFF.

The V gene is TRBV11-2, the J gene TRBJ2-5, with D perhaps assigned TRBD1 or TRBD2 (5 bases each). V gave up 1 base and J gave up 5 bases, with 20 bases separating them. Germline CDR1 SGHAT, CDR2 FQNNGV. This CDR3 region has 17 residues. CDR3 sequence (DNA): TGTGCCAGCAGCTTAGCGAGGGGTTTAGCCTCCTACGAGACCCAGTACTTC. It translates to CASSLARGLASYETQYF. The full variable domain, with the rest looked up from reference TRBV11-2 and TRBJ2-5, is EAGVAQSPRYKIIEKRQSVAFWCNPISGHATLYWYQQILGQGPKLLIQFQNNGVVDDSQLPKDRFSAERLKGVDSTLKIQPAKLEDSAVYLCASSLARGLASYETQYFGPGTRLLVL.

The chain uses TRBV5-1 and TRBJ2-7; TRBD1 matches 7 bases. Trimming removed 4 bases from V and 6 bases from J; junction bases left unmatched: 10. CDR3 size: 14 residues. Germline lookup yields CDR1 SGHRS and CDR2 YFSETQ. The DNA of the CDR3 is TGCGCCAGCAGCCCCATTCCGACAGGGCGCGAGCAGTACTTC. It encodes CASSPIPTGREQYF.

This chain uses TRBV12-5 with TRBJ1-1; 7 bases are a match to TRBD1. Losses at the gene ends were 7 bases for V and 5 bases for J; bases not matched to a gene: 13. Germline CDR1 and CDR2: LGHNT and FRNRAP. CDR3 length: 15 residues. CDR3 residues: CASALSGGRGTEAFF. The CDR3 DNA follows: TGTGCTAGTGCCCTGTCAGGGGGGCGCGGGACTGAAGCTTTCTTT.

The genes are TRBV27 and TRBJ2-7, with 12 bases aligning to TRBD1. Per germline, CDR1 MNHEY and CDR2 SMNVEV (reference sequence). This CDR3 is 16 amino acids long. V lost 7 bases to trimming and J lost 3 bases; unmatched junction nucleotides: 10. The CDR3 nucleotides are TGTGCCAGCACCATCGGGGGGGACAGGGGGCTCTACGAGCAGTACTTC. Translating gives CASTIGGDRGLYEQYF.

The chain combines TRBV15 with TRBJ1-1; D call uncertain. V lost 2 bases and J lost 0, with 16 bases in between. The length of the CDR3 is 17 residues. The V gene's germline CDR1 is LNHNV and CDR2 YYDKDF (reference sequence). CDR3: CATSRIEIWVVNTEAFF. CDR3 coding DNA: TGTGCCACCAGCAGAATAGAAATTTGGGTCGTGAACACTGAAGCTTTCTTT.

J is TRBJ2-1 and V is TRBV11-2, with 8 bases lining up with TRBD2. CDR1 SGHAT and CDR2 FQNNGV come from the germline V gene. The CDR3 extends over 15 amino acids. J gave up 2 bases and V 1 base, and 1 base lay outside the gene matches. The CDR3 coding sequence is TGTGCCAGCAGCTTAGCCGGGGGGGCCTACAATGAGCAGTTCTTC. Protein product: CASSLAGGAYNEQFF.

V is TRBV10-2 and J is TRBJ2-7, with 10 bases lining up with TRBD2. Germline loops: CDR1 WSHSY, CDR2 SAAADI. The CDR3 runs 13 residues. Trimming took 7 bases from V and 1 from J; bases not matched to a gene: 1. CDR3 in amino acids: CASIAGGSYEQYF. CDR3 DNA sequence: TGCGCCAGCATAGCGGGAGGTTCCTACGAGCAGTACTTC.

This clone was observed a few times. V gene TRBV24-1 combines with J gene TRBJ2-5; TRBD2 matches 8 bases. Looked up from germline, CDR1 is KGHDR and CDR2 is SFDVKD. The CDR3 length is 16 residues. The J segment lost 4 bases and the V segment lost 6 bases, leaving 12 bases of the junction unmatched. The CDR3 bases are TGTGCCACCAGTCACTTCAGAACGGGGGGGCGAGAGACCCAGTACTTC. Protein product: CATSHFRTGGRETQYF.